A selection of T cell receptor beta chains follows, all from one sample in a study of radiotherapy plus CTLA-4 blockade in lung cancer. Sequencing used immunoSEQ multiplex PCR; TCRdb keeps in-frame clones, though not all of them. This repertoire shows some 96,000 clones, around 90% found once; its top ten account for 4% to 6%. This specimen was peripheral blood, taken from a patient treated with radiotherapy plus ipilimumab. These receptors all stem from a human donor with non-small cell lung cancer that progressed on radiotherapy plus ipilimumab. Both conserved end residues are part of each CDR3. The D gene is left open where the match is weak. For some rows the clone size is stated as once, few or many, or as a class when expanded; others skip it.

clone_size,j_call,v_call,d_call,cdr3_nt,cdr3_aa
NA,TRBJ1-1,TRBV9,TRBD1,TGTGCCAGCAGCGGACAGGGTAGCACTGAAGCTTTCTTT,CASSGQGSTEAFF
NA,TRBJ1-2,TRBV6-5,TRBD1,TGTGCCAGCAGTCCAGACAGGGCCTATGGCTACACCTTC,CASSPDRAYGYTF
NA,TRBJ2-2,TRBV7-3,NA,TGTGCCAGCAGCTGGACAAGTAACACCGGGGAGCTGTTTTTT,CASSWTSNTGELFF
NA,TRBJ2-7,TRBV2,TRBD2,TGTGCCAGCAGTTCTCAAGCGGGAGGGAGTTACGAGCAGTACTTC,CASSSQAGGSYEQYF
NA,TRBJ2-1,TRBV18,TRBD1,TGTGCCAGCTCACAACAGGGGTATGAGCAGTTCTTC,CASSQQGYEQFF
NA,TRBJ2-7,TRBV14,NA,TGTGCCAGCAGCCTCCTCTCCCTCGGGGTTAAGTACTTC,CASSLLSLGVKYF
NA,TRBJ2-5,TRBV6-6,NA,TGTGCCAGCAGTTACCCCGGGCCCGAGCGGGAGACCCAGTACTTC,CASSYPGPERETQYF
NA,TRBJ2-1,TRBV11-2,TRBD1,TGTGCCAGCAGCTTAGATCGCGTTTCTACAGGGGGAGGTGGTGAGCAGTTCTTC,CASSLDRVSTGGGGEQFF
NA,TRBJ1-2,TRBV6-5,NA,TGTGCCAGCAGTTACGATAACAGTTTGTACTATGGCTACACCTTC,CASSYDNSLYYGYTF
NA,TRBJ1-5,TRBV4-2,NA,TGTGCCAGCAGCCAGGTAGGGAACCAAGGGCCCCAGCATTTT,CASSQVGNQGPQHF
NA,TRBJ2-1,TRBV29-1,NA,TGCAGCGTCCCGGCTAGTAATCCGGGGATTTTCCACAATGAGCAGTTCTTC,CSVPASNPGIFHNEQFF
NA,TRBJ2-2,TRBV7-6,NA,TGTGCCAGCAGCTTAGCGCTGCTTACCGGGGAGCTGTTTTTT,CASSLALLTGELFF
NA,TRBJ2-4,TRBV6-5,NA,TGTGCCAGCAGTTACGTCGGTGCCGGCAAAAACATTCAGTACTTC,CASSYVGAGKNIQYF
once,TRBJ2-1,TRBV9,NA,TGTGCCAGCAGTGCTAGAAGGCTAGCGAACTACAATGAGCAGTTCTTC,CASSARRLANYNEQFF
NA,TRBJ2-6,TRBV5-4,NA,TGTGCCAGCAGCATAGATGGGGCCAACGTCCTGACTTTC,CASSIDGANVLTF
NA,TRBJ2-5,TRBV7-8,NA,TGTGCCAGCAGCTTAGAGATCCGGGTCCAAGAGACCCAGTACTTC,CASSLEIRVQETQYF
NA,TRBJ1-4,TRBV6-6,TRBD1,TGTGCCAGCAGTTATTACAGGGGAATTGAAAAACTGTTTTTT,CASSYYRGIEKLFF
NA,TRBJ1-4,TRBV15,NA,TGTGCCACCAGCGGCCAGCAGGGGTTAGCAAAACTGTTTTTT,CATSGQQGLAKLFF
NA,TRBJ1-4,TRBV5-6,NA,TGTGCCAGCAGCTTGTTTCTGCAACGTGAAAAACTGTTTTTT,CASSLFLQREKLFF
NA,TRBJ1-5,TRBV19,NA,TGTGCCAGTAGTATTTGGCAGGGAATGTCCCAGCATTTT,CASSIWQGMSQHF
NA,TRBJ2-5,TRBV6-1,TRBD2,TGTGCCAGCAGTGAATTTATGGGACTAGCGGGATTGGAGACCCAGTACTTC,CASSEFMGLAGLETQYF
NA,TRBJ2-7,TRBV6-6,NA,TGTGCCAGCAGTTACTCCTCTACCACCCAGGTGGGGCAGTACTTC,CASSYSSTTQVGQYF
NA,TRBJ2-3,TRBV4-1,NA,TGCGCCAGCAGCCTCCGGATTGACACAGATACGCAGTATTTT,CASSLRIDTDTQYF
NA,TRBJ2-2,TRBV12-5,NA,TGTGCTAGTGGTTTGGTACGGGCCGGGGAGCTGTTTTTT,CASGLVRAGELFF
NA,TRBJ2-1,TRBV2,NA,TGTGCCAGCAAGGTCTGGGACAGCTATTTTAAGGGGGGTCAGACTGAGCAGTTCTTC,CASKVWDSYFKGGQTEQFF
NA,TRBJ2-5,TRBV15,TRBD2,TGTGCCACCAGCAGAAAACAAAAGGGACTAGCGGGATTGGAGACCCAGTACTTC,CATSRKQKGLAGLETQYF
NA,TRBJ1-1,TRBV19,NA,TGTGCCAGTAGTATAGTCGGAATTAACACTGAAGCTTTCTTT,CASSIVGINTEAFF
NA,TRBJ2-3,TRBV18,TRBD1,TGTGCCAGCTCACCACAACAGGGGGGCACAGATACGCAGTATTTT,CASSPQQGGTDTQYF
NA,TRBJ1-1,TRBV6-1,NA,TGTGCCAGCAGCGCGACGTCAGGGGCGTTTGGTGAAGCTTTCTTT,CASSATSGAFGEAFF
NA,TRBJ1-1,TRBV6-1,NA,TGTGCCAGCAGGATGGGGGTTCAACAGAACACTGAAGCTTTCTTT,CASRMGVQQNTEAFF
NA,TRBJ2-5,TRBV14,TRBD2,TGTGCCAGCAGCTTCAGACTAGCGGGAGGGAGCCAAGAGACCCAGTACTTC,CASSFRLAGGSQETQYF
NA,TRBJ2-1,TRBV29-1,NA,TGCAGCGCAAGACCGGGATACAATGAGCAGTTCTTC,CSARPGYNEQFF
NA,TRBJ1-3,TRBV18,NA,TGTGCCAGCTCACGATGGGACTTCAGCTCTGGAAACACCATATATTTT,CASSRWDFSSGNTIYF
NA,TRBJ1-5,TRBV6-1,NA,TGTGCCAGCACCGACGGGGCCCAAGGGCAGCCCCAGCATTTT,CASTDGAQGQPQHF
once,TRBJ2-7,TRBV5-6,TRBD2,TGTGCCAGCAGCTTCCGGACTAGCGGGATTATCTACGAGCAGTACTTC,CASSFRTSGIIYEQYF
NA,TRBJ2-7,TRBV11-1,NA,TGTGCCAGCAGCTTGGGTCTGGGGTACGAGCAGTACTTC,CASSLGLGYEQYF
NA,TRBJ2-3,TRBV6-1,TRBD2,TGTGCCACCGTGCAGGGCGGGAGAGCAGATACGCAGTATTTT,CATVQGGRADTQYF
NA,TRBJ2-7,TRBV7-8,NA,TGTGCCAGCAGCTTAGCGAGCCAGGGGGGCGCGATAAACGAGCAGTACTTC,CASSLASQGGAINEQYF
NA,TRBJ2-3,TRBV2,TRBD2,TGTGCCAGCACACCGCGGGGAGGCGGGAGAGGAGGCGATACGCAGTATTTT,CASTPRGGGRGGDTQYF
NA,TRBJ2-3,TRBV7-9,TRBD1,TGTGCCAGCAGCTTTACCCTCCAGGCAGGGGGCGTAGATACGCAGTATTTT,CASSFTLQAGGVDTQYF
NA,TRBJ2-1,TRBV19,NA,TGTGCCAGTAGCCAGGGTATGGGATTGAACAATGAGCAGTTCTTC,CASSQGMGLNNEQFF
NA,TRBJ1-2,TRBV29-1,NA,TGCAGCGTCCCTCTCGGGGGAGGGTGGAACTATGGCTACACCTTC,CSVPLGGGWNYGYTF
NA,TRBJ2-1,TRBV6-6,TRBD2,TGTGCCACAGGGACTAGCGGGGGCAGAAATGAGCAGTTCTTC,CATGTSGGRNEQFF
NA,TRBJ2-7,TRBV7-9,NA,TGTGCCAGCAGCCCAGCACGATCGTATGAGCAGTACTTC,CASSPARSYEQYF
NA,TRBJ2-7,TRBV27,TRBD1,TGTGCCAGCAGTTTAGTGGGACAGGAAGACTACGAGCAGTACTTC,CASSLVGQEDYEQYF
NA,TRBJ2-7,TRBV15,NA,TGTGCCACCAGCAGAGACTGGAGGGAATGGACCTACGAGCAGTACTTC,CATSRDWREWTYEQYF
NA,TRBJ2-4,TRBV4-1,NA,TGCGCCAGCAGCCAATACGGTGATGGGAACATTCAGTACTTC,CASSQYGDGNIQYF
NA,TRBJ2-5,TRBV5-8,NA,TGTGCCAGCAGCTTGTGGGGAACCCAGTACTTC,CASSLWGTQYF
NA,TRBJ1-5,TRBV7-2,NA,TGTGCCAGCAGCTTAGGAGGCAGGCCGGCCAATCAGCCCCAGCATTTT,CASSLGGRPANQPQHF
few,TRBJ1-3,TRBV10-2,NA,TGCGCCAGCAGTCAAACCAGACAGGTTGTTGATTTT,CASSQTRQVVDF
NA,TRBJ2-3,TRBV7-3,TRBD2,TGTGCCAGCAGCTTAACGGGACTAACAACAGATACGCAGTATTTT,CASSLTGLTTDTQYF